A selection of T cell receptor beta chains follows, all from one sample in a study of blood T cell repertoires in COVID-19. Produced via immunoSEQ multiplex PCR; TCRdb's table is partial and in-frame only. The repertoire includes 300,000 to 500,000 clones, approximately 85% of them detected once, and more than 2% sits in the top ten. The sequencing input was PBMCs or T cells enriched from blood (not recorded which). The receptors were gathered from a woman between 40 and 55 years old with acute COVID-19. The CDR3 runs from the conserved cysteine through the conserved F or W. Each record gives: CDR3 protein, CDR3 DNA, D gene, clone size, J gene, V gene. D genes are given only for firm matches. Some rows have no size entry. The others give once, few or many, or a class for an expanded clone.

CASSQGRGQMRTEAFF TGCGCCAGCAGCCAAGGCAGGGGGCAGATGAGAACTGAAGCTTTCTTT TRBD1 . TRBJ1-1 TRBV4-1
CASSIAQGTYEQYF TGTGCCAGTAGTATAGCCCAGGGAACCTACGAGCAGTACTTC . . TRBJ2-7 TRBV19
CASSPPTSDGFTQYF TGTGCCAGCTCACCACCGACTAGCGACGGGTTTACGCAGTATTTT TRBD2 . TRBJ2-3 TRBV18
CATSAVAGQGDTQYF TGTGCCACCAGTGCAGTGGCGGGGCAGGGAGATACGCAGTATTTT . . TRBJ2-3 TRBV24-1
CATSDNHRVATDTQYF TGTGCCACCAGTGATAACCACAGGGTCGCGACAGATACGCAGTATTTT . once TRBJ2-3 TRBV24-1
CASSPTPNTEAFF TGTGCCAGCAGCCCAACACCGAACACTGAAGCTTTCTTT . . TRBJ1-1 TRBV5-5
CASSPGTGAIYGYTF TGTGCCAGCAGTCCCGGGACAGGGGCCATCTATGGCTACACCTTC TRBD1 . TRBJ1-2 TRBV27
CASSVDRGGYNEQFF TGTGCCAGCAGTGTCGACAGGGGGGGATACAATGAGCAGTTCTTC TRBD1 . TRBJ2-1 TRBV25-1
CASSNHRVGTEAFF TGTGCCAGCAGCAACCACAGGGTGGGCACTGAAGCTTTCTTT . . TRBJ1-1 TRBV7-8
CASSPGTIWALHF TGTGCCAGCAGCCCTGGGACAATATGGGCCCTCCACTTT . . TRBJ1-6 TRBV5-4
CASSISLGLGYSNEQFF TGTGCCAGTAGTATCTCCCTCGGACTTGGCTATAGCAATGAGCAGTTCTTC . . TRBJ2-1 TRBV19
CASSHHRGQGVTEAFF TGCGCCAGCAGCCATCACCGAGGACAGGGCGTCACTGAAGCTTTCTTT TRBD1 . TRBJ1-1 TRBV4-1
CASSLVSNTEAFF TGCGCCAGCAGCTTGGTATCGAACACTGAAGCTTTCTTT . . TRBJ1-1 TRBV5-1
CASSPYPLGTGRTLAKNIQYF TGTGCCAGTAGTCCCTACCCGTTGGGTACAGGGAGAACCTTAGCCAAAAACATTCAGTACTTC . once TRBJ2-4 TRBV19
CASSPFTDARQPQHF TGCGCCAGCAGTCCCTTTACCGACGCCAGGCAGCCCCAGCATTTT . . TRBJ1-5 TRBV23-1
CASGTLLDGTGWQETQYF TGTGCTAGTGGTACCCTATTAGATGGGACAGGTTGGCAAGAGACCCAGTACTTC TRBD1 . TRBJ2-5 TRBV12-5
CASSMRYDQGTQYF TGTGCCAGTAGTATGCGCTATGACCAGGGTACCCAGTACTTC . . TRBJ2-5 TRBV19
CASSEVSGSEQYF TGTGCCAGCAGTGAAGTGTCGGGGTCCGAGCAGTACTTC . . TRBJ2-7 TRBV2
CASSIDSRYYGYTF TGTGCCAGTAGTATAGATTCCAGGTACTATGGCTACACCTTC . once TRBJ1-2 TRBV19
CASSSVNSPLHF TGTGCCAGCAGCTCCGTTAATTCACCCCTCCACTTT . . TRBJ1-6 TRBV6-5
CAWIGRGSYNEQFF TGTGCTTGGATTGGGAGGGGCTCCTACAATGAGCAGTTCTTC TRBD2 . TRBJ2-1 TRBV30
CASKGAGAGNTEAFF TGTGCCAGCAAGGGCGCAGGGGCGGGGAACACTGAAGCTTTCTTT . . TRBJ1-1 TRBV6-5
CASSGTSGGPYNEQFF TGTGCCAGCTCTGGGACTAGCGGGGGGCCGTACAATGAGCAGTTCTTC TRBD2 . TRBJ2-1 TRBV18
CASSLVGQGSYEQYF TGTGCCAGCAGCTTGGTAGGACAGGGGTCCTACGAGCAGTACTTC TRBD1 once TRBJ2-7 TRBV5-5
CASSLGLQADTQYF TGTGCCAGCAGCTTGGGTCTTCAGGCCGATACGCAGTATTTT . . TRBJ2-3 TRBV11-3
CASTPVPGDSYEQYF TGTGCCAGCACCCCCGTGCCGGGGGATTCCTACGAGCAGTACTTC . once TRBJ2-7 TRBV6-6
CASSQEQGAGSPLHF TGTGCCAGCAGCCAAGAGCAGGGGGCCGGTTCACCCCTCCACTTT TRBD1 . TRBJ1-6 TRBV14
CASSIWQGAGSPLHF TGTGCCAGTAGTATATGGCAGGGGGCGGGTTCACCCCTCCACTTT TRBD1 once TRBJ1-6 TRBV19
CASSRAGTSSYNEQFF TGTGCCAGCAGTAGGGCCGGGACTAGCTCGTACAATGAGCAGTTCTTC TRBD2 . TRBJ2-1 TRBV6-6
CASSQDSGSQPQHF TGTGCCAGCAGCCAAGATTCGGGTTCTCAGCCCCAGCATTTT . . TRBJ1-5 TRBV3-1/TRBV3-2
CASSSDRGPFGYTF TGTGCCAGCAGCAGCGACAGGGGCCCATTTGGCTACACCTTC TRBD1 medium-sized TRBJ1-2 TRBV5-4
CASSDGGTEAFF TGTGCCAGCAGCGACGGGGGAACTGAAGCTTTCTTT . . TRBJ1-1 TRBV13
CASSPSRGTGELFF TGCGCCAGCAGTCCGAGTCGCGGCACCGGGGAGCTGTTTTTT . . TRBJ2-2 TRBV5-1
CATIRQGTGELFF TGTGCCACCATCCGACAGGGGACCGGGGAGCTGTTTTTT TRBD1 . TRBJ2-2 TRBV27
CASSQDPYRGSYEQYF TGTGCCAGCAGCCAAGATCCCTACAGGGGGTCGTACGAGCAGTACTTC TRBD1 . TRBJ2-7 TRBV3-1/TRBV3-2
CASSLLSDTEAFF TGTGCCAGCAGCCTATTGTCCGACACTGAAGCTTTCTTT . . TRBJ1-1 TRBV7-9
CASSFGAVDTQYF TGTGCCAGCAGTTTCGGAGCGGTTGATACGCAGTATTTT . . TRBJ2-3 TRBV12-3/TRBV12-4
CASSPGATDTQYF TGTGCCAGCAGCCCGGGAGCCACAGATACGCAGTATTTT . . TRBJ2-3 TRBV7-9
CSGTGVGHFEQFF TGCAGCGGAACAGGGGTCGGCCATTTCGAGCAGTTCTTC TRBD1 . TRBJ2-1 TRBV29-1
CASSITGRDQPQHF TGTGCCAGTAGTATAACAGGGCGGGATCAGCCCCAGCATTTT . once TRBJ1-5 TRBV19
CASSSALAGNTDTQYF TGCGCCAGCAGCTCGGCACTAGCGGGGAACACAGATACGCAGTATTTT TRBD2 . TRBJ2-3 TRBV5-1
CSVVVRGLGNTEAFF TGCAGCGTTGTGGTGAGGGGGCTTGGGAACACTGAAGCTTTCTTT TRBD1 once TRBJ1-1 TRBV29-1
CASSRNRQGQETQYF TGTGCCAGCAGCCGGAACAGACAGGGGCAAGAGACCCAGTACTTC TRBD1 . TRBJ2-5 TRBV4-2
CASSEGPKGATEAFF TGCGCCAGCAGCGAAGGGCCGAAGGGGGCGACTGAAGCTTTCTTT TRBD1 . TRBJ1-1 TRBV5-1
CASNRDRDYEQYF TGTGCCAGCAACCGAGACAGGGACTACGAGCAGTACTTC TRBD1 once TRBJ2-7 TRBV7-8
CASSFTGTSGYEQYF TGTGCCAGCAGCTTCACCGGGACTAGCGGCTACGAGCAGTACTTC TRBD2 . TRBJ2-7 TRBV5-6
CASMRLQTGELFF TGTGCCAGTATGAGGCTCCAAACCGGGGAGCTGTTTTTT . once TRBJ2-2 TRBV19
CASSLGHDTGELFF TGTGCCAGCAGCTTGGGACATGACACCGGGGAGCTGTTTTTT . . TRBJ2-2 TRBV11-3
CASSSTGDGTEAFF TGTGCCAGCAGCTCGACAGGGGATGGCACTGAAGCTTTCTTT TRBD1 . TRBJ1-1 TRBV7-9
CATTGLGYEQYF TGTGCCACCACAGGGCTGGGCTACGAGCAGTACTTC . . TRBJ2-7 TRBV15